The TCR beta chain under discussion was sequenced for a study of cytomegalovirus exposure and HLA in healthy donors. General study findings and limits: Clonal expansion, a later analysis showed, was greater in HLA-associated TCR beta chains than in equally common others. TCR beta chain V- and J-gene trimming was linked, in a later analysis, to a missense variant in DCLRE1C.

Details on this clone: Its matching antigen is unknown.

PCR was performed using 60 Vbeta and 13 Jbeta primers. Clones were sequenced by immunoSEQ multiplex PCR, and TCRdb holds only the in-frame ones, with some missing. The repertoire consists of roughly 170,000 clones, with 82% occurring once and the leading ten covering around 1.5%. CDR1 is MNHEY, CDR2 SVGAGI, per germline. CDR3 length: 13 amino acids. After removal of 7 bases from V and 7 bases from J, the junction contained 9 bases not matched to a gene. Sample: PBMCs. The V gene is TRBV6-5, the J gene TRBJ2-7, with 8 bases identical to TRBD2. The clonotype was recovered from a male donor in good health and CMV-seronegative. DNA of the CDR3: TGTGCCAGCACCCGAGCGGGAGAGTGGGAGCAGTACTTC. Residues: CASTRAGEWEQYF.